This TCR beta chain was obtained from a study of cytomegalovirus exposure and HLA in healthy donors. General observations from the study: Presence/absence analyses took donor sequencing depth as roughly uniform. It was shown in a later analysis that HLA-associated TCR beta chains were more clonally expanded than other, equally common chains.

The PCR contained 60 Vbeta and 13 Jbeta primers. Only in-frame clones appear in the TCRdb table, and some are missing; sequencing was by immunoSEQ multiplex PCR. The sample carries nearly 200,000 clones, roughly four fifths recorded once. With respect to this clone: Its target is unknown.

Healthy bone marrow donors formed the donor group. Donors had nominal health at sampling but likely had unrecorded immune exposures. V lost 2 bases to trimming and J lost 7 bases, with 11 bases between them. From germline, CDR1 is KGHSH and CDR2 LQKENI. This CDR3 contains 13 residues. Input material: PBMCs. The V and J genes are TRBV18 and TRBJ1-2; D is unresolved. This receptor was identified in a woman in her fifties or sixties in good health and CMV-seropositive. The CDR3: CASSPAVGSGYTF. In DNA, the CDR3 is TGTGCCAGCTCACCAGCCGTGGGGAGTGGCTACACCTTC.